This TCR beta chain emerged from a study of blood T cell repertoires in COVID-19. Study details: The United States, Italy and Spain provided the acute and convalescent COVID-19 samples. The cDNA or gDNA used as material had been derived from T cells, B-cell-depleted T cells, or PBMCs.

How the authors handled the data: For nucleated cells, counts were estimated from reference gene primer amplification. Measured with immunoSEQ multiplex PCR; TCRdb has only the in-frame clones, and not every one. V and J calls and clone size are as listed in that table; D and trimming were resolved from the DNA. The sample consists of more than 300,000 clones, roughly 86% of them appearing once. Recruited during active infection, patients (from Seattle) were subsequently followed longitudinally. Only a few counts were recorded for this clone. Germline assignment: CDR1 SGHAT and CDR2 FQNNGV. V lost 5 bases, J lost 5 bases, and 18 bases lay in between. CDR3 length equals 16 residues.

V usage is TRBV11-2 and J usage is TRBJ2-2, with D possibly matching TRBD2 (5 bases). The origin of this receptor is a woman in her 70s with COVID-19, enrolled during active disease. Sample: peripheral blood. CDR3: CASSLRSGGLTGELFF. The CDR3 DNA reads as TGTGCCAGCAGCCTTAGATCAGGAGGCCTAACCGGGGAGCTGTTTTTT.